The text below deals with one TCR beta chain. This sample is drawn from a study of Ad26.COV2.S vaccination and SARS-CoV-2 variants. The wider study: Into the muscle, Ad26.COV2.S was dosed once or twice, 56 days apart.

Regarding treatment: some 19 received Ad26.COV2.S at low or high dose, single or two shots; a few received placebo; per-sample allocation not given. Each sample was drawn 63 days after the first injection (of vaccine or placebo). Assay: immunoSEQ multiplex PCR; the TCRdb copy retains only in-frame clones and omits some. The table includes 250,000 or so clones, roughly 87% detected once. The clonotype comes from a person aged 18-65 years who received the Ad26.COV2.S COVID-19 vaccine or a placebo. Here the sequenced sample was peripheral blood, taken in a trial of Ad26.COV2.S vaccine versus placebo.

In DNA form, the CDR3 reads TGTGCCAGCAGGGTCTCGAGGGCCAAAAACATTCAGTACTTC. This sequence encodes CASRVSRAKNIQYF. The rearrangement links TRBV6-5 to TRBJ2-4; D is undetermined. CDR1 and CDR2 from the germline V gene are MNHEY and SVGAGI. The CDR3 spans 14 residues. V shed 6 bases and J shed 1 base, with 10 bases lying between them.